One and the same sample provided the 5 T cell receptor beta chains below, sequenced in a study of shared clonotypes between healthy human individuals. Assay used: immunoSEQ multiplex PCR; TCRdb lists only in-frame clones, some missing. Of approximately 500,000 clones in the sample, 60% to 80% were seen once. The specimen was PBMCs. The source of these receptors is a woman aged 40 to 50 in good health. Some clones in this sample may be carry-over from other donors' samples.

The CDR3 DNA sequence: TGTGCCAGCTTCCCTGCGGGGCCAGCGAGGCCGCAGTATTTT. This codes for CASFPAGPARPQYF. V usage is TRBV27 and J usage is TRBJ2-3; D is possibly TRBD2 (6 bases). CDR1 MNHEY and CDR2 SMNVEV come from the germline V gene (reference sequence). V was cut by 8 bases and J by 10 bases, with 22 bases left in between. The length of the CDR3 is 14 residues.

To note about this clone: Sequence at one end of the junction differs from germline and may be a read error. This rearrangement joins TRBV5-1 to TRBJ2-3, with D possibly TRBD1 on 5 matching bases. Germline lookup yields CDR1 SGHRS and CDR2 YFSETQ. The CDR3 spans 16 residues. CDR3 in DNA: TGCGCCAGCACCTTGGGGCAGGTCTTTGGCACAGATACGCAGTATTTT. Residues: CASTLGQVFGTDTQYF.

The chain couples TRBV5-1 to TRBJ2-7; D gene uncertain. Germline CDR1 reads SGHRS; CDR2 reads YFSETQ. The V and J ends lost 6 bases and 0 bases respectively, with 4 bases between them. The CDR3 is made up of 11 amino acids. CDR3 protein: CASKSSYEQYF. The CDR3 nucleotides read TGCGCCAGCAAAAGCTCCTACGAGCAGTACTTC. Combining the CDR3 with reference TRBV5-1 and TRBJ2-7 gives the whole variable domain KAGVTQTPRYLIKTRGQQVTLSCSPISGHRSVSWYQQTPGQGLQFLFEYFSETQRNKGNFPGRFSGRQFSNSRSEMNVSTLELGDSALYLCASKSSYEQYFGPGTRLTVT.

The CDR3 DNA reads as TGCGCCAGCAGCCAAGAACCCTTTCGATTAGCGGGAGGGTGGAATGAGCAGTTCTTC. Protein sequence: CASSQEPFRLAGGWNEQFF. This rearrangement joins TRBV4-3 to TRBJ2-1; 11 bases fit TRBD2. V shed 0 bases and J 7 bases; nucleotides not matched to a gene: 14. Germline V gene sequence: CDR1 LGHNA, CDR2 YSLEER. CDR3 length: 19 residues.

The chain couples TRBV5-1 to TRBJ1-5; D ambiguous. Germline CDR1 and CDR2: SGHRS and YFSETQ. The ends were cut back, 5 bases at V and 3 bases at J, with 9 bases in the middle. This CDR3 contains 13 residues. In DNA form, the CDR3 reads TGCGCCAGCAGTAAGATGCCCAATCAGCCCCAGCATTTT. As protein: CASSKMPNQPQHF.